The 21 T cell receptor beta chains presented below share a single source sample, sequenced in a study of blood T cells in healthy people across ages. It was with a sample-barcoded 5' primer and a J-beta primer mix that a second PCR of roughly 7 to 12 cycles was run. TCRdb itself ran the 5' RACE reads through MiXCR, one entry per CDR3 protein. The sample holds around 1,500,000 distinct CDR3 sequences; about 30% are singletons and the top ten take roughly 8%. Specimen: blood. These receptors were taken from a woman aged 30 to 39 in good health.

A remark on this clonotype: One end of the junction is discordant with germline, which a read error may explain. The gene calls are TRBV20-1 and TRBJ1-2; the D gene is possibly TRBD1 (6 bases). CDR1 is DFQATT, CDR2 SNEGSKA, per germline (reference sequence). The CDR3 is 17 amino acids. In DNA, the CDR3 is TGCAGTACTAGAGAGGACGGGACACCCAGGACGGACTATGGCTACACCTTC. It codes for CSTREDGTPRTDYGYTF.

This clonotype occurred a few times. The rearrangement links TRBV6-1 to TRBJ2-5, with D unclear. Trimming stripped 1 base from V and 4 bases from J, with 16 bases between. The germline V gene has CDR1 MNHNS and CDR2 SASEGT. The CDR3 totals 16 residues. CDR3 loop: CASSEVVSPARETQYF. The CDR3 DNA is TGTGCCAGCAGTGAAGTTGTCTCCCCAGCACGAGAGACCCAGTACTTC.

This chain joins TRBV10-3 and TRBJ1-4; 9 nucleotides line up with TRBD1. Germline CDR1 is ENHRY and CDR2 is SYGVKD. Germline trimming cut 2 bases from V and 5 bases from J; bases unmatched to any gene: 3. The CDR3 loop spans 15 amino acids. CDR3 coding DNA: TGTGCCATCAGTGAGGCTGGACAGGGGAATGAAAAACTGTTTTTT. Translated, it gives CAISEAGQGNEKLFF.

A remark on this clonotype: A much larger clone is a single base away; this may be a read error. The V gene is TRBV12-3 or TRBV12-4, the J gene TRBJ2-1; D gene ambiguous. The CDR3 is made up of 13 amino acids. V was shortened by 7 bases and J by 3 bases, with 10 bases between the two germline ends. CDR3 nucleotides: TGTGCCAGCACGCCAGTCGGCTACAATGAGCAGTTCTTC. As protein: CASTPVGYNEQFF.

This clonotype occurred many times. The chain combines TRBV6-2 or TRBV6-3 with TRBJ2-1; 11 nucleotides align to TRBD2. V lost 7 bases and J lost 9; bases outside the gene matches: 11. Germline V gene lookup returns CDR1 MNHEY and CDR2 SVGEGT. This CDR3 is built from 15 residues. The CDR3 loop reads CASIYDTSGSGEQFF. CDR3 DNA: TGTGCCAGCATCTACGATACTAGCGGGAGCGGTGAGCAGTTCTTC.

V gene TRBV12-3 or TRBV12-4 combines with J gene TRBJ2-7, with D perhaps TRBD2 (5 bases). The J call may be wrong; the DNA end is better matched by TRBJ2-5. The CDR3 is 15 residues long. CDR3: CASTLEGRRGETQYF. CDR3 DNA: TGTGCCAGCACTCTAGAGGGTCGGAGAGGAGAGACCCAGTACTTC.

This clonotype was seen more than once but under ten times. An end of the junction differs from the germline gene, which may be a read error. V is TRBV28 and J is TRBJ1-5; 12 nucleotides agree with TRBD1. The germline V gene has CDR1 MDHEN and CDR2 SYDVKM. CDR3 length equals 15 residues. The CDR3 DNA reads as TGTACCAGCAGAGCGGGACAGGGGGCGGGTCAGCCCCAGCATTTT. It encodes CTSRAGQGAGQPQHF.

The chain has TRBV11-2 and TRBJ2-3; TRBD2 might be the D (6 bases). CDR1 is SGHAT and CDR2 is FQNNGV in the germline V gene. The V end was cut by 7 bases, the J end by 1 base, with 18 bases between. The CDR3 runs 16 residues. Written as DNA, the CDR3 is TGTGCCAGCACACCCATGCTAGGCGGGGGCACAGATACGCAGTATTTT. Translating it yields CASTPMLGGGTDTQYF.

The chain combines TRBV20-1 with TRBJ1-6; perhaps TRBD1 as D (5 bases). Germline CDR1 reads DFQATT; CDR2 reads SNEGSKA (reference sequence). The CDR3 covers 14 residues. Trimming stripped 5 bases from V and 7 bases from J, with 15 bases between. CDR3 amino acids: CSALQEEWNSPLHF. CDR3 DNA sequence: TGCAGTGCTCTACAGGAGGAGTGGAATTCACCCCTCCACTTT.

This clonotype was counted a few times. CDR3 sequence (DNA): TGTGCCAGCAGCCAAGCTAGCGGGAGTTTCGTTGAGCAGTTCTTC. This gives the protein CASSQASGSFVEQFF. The chain joins TRBV7-8 to TRBJ2-1; 10 bases match TRBD2. The CDR3 is 15 amino acids. In germline, CDR1 is SGHVS, CDR2 FQNEAQ. V lost 5 bases, J lost 9 bases, and 10 bases stayed unmatched.

At least ten counts were recorded for this clonotype. V and J are TRBV7-6 and TRBJ2-5, with D maybe TRBD2 (6 bases). The CDR3 spans 13 residues. In germline, CDR1 is SGHVS, CDR2 FNYEAQ. V was shortened by 4 bases and J by 5 bases, with 11 bases between the two germline ends. The CDR3 DNA is TGTGCCAGCAGCTCGACTAGTGGCGAGACCCAGTACTTC. Its translation: CASSSTSGETQYF.

The CDR3 spells CASSKKTGALYEQFF. The CDR3 DNA follows: TGTGCCAGCAGTAAAAAGACAGGGGCCCTCTACGAGCAGTTCTTC. The rearrangement joins TRBV27 to TRBJ2-1; 8 nucleotides line up with TRBD1. The germline V gene encodes CDR1 MNHEY and CDR2 SMNVEV (reference sequence). This CDR3 is built from 15 residues. The J segment lost 10 bases and the V segment lost 5 bases, leaving 13 bases of the junction unmatched.

V is TRBV11-2 and J is TRBJ2-3; D gene unclear. Germline CDR1 SGHAT, CDR2 FQNNGV. V was shortened by 7 bases and J by 2 bases, with 10 bases between the two germline ends. The CDR3 covers 13 residues. The CDR3 protein is CASNSLATDTQYF. The DNA of the CDR3 is TGTGCCAGCAACTCCCTTGCCACAGATACGCAGTATTTT.

The chain carries TRBV3-1 and TRBJ1-5, with TRBD1 matching 10 bases. The CDR3 is 13 residues long. J gave up 4 bases and V 10 bases, and 4 bases lay outside the gene matches. Germline values: CDR1 LGHDT, CDR2 YNNKEL (reference sequence). The CDR3 region is CATGTGENQPQHF. DNA for the CDR3: TGTGCCACCGGGACAGGGGAAAATCAGCCCCAGCATTTT.

Note on this clonotype: Germline and junction disagree at one end, which may indicate a read error. This chain links TRBV24-1 with TRBJ1-5; D is ambiguous. CDR3 length: 16 amino acids. The germline V gene encodes CDR1 KGHDR and CDR2 SFDVKD. The CDR3 sequence is CAASDLRVDSNQPQHF. CDR3 nucleotide sequence: TGTGCCGCCAGTGATTTGCGCGTAGATAGCAATCAGCCCCAGCATTTT.

The chain combines TRBV4-1 with TRBJ2-7, with D perhaps TRBD2 (7 bases). CDR3 size: 16 residues. V was trimmed by 0 bases and J by 4 bases, leaving 16 bases between them. Germline CDR1 reads MGHRA; CDR2 reads YSYEKL. In DNA, the CDR3 is TGCGCCAGCAGCCAAGATCCGGGGGGCGATAATTACGAGCAGTACTTC. This translates into CASSQDPGGDNYEQYF.

A note on this clonotype: Relative to the germline gene, one junction end is altered; a read error may explain this. This sequence joins TRBV7-7 and TRBJ2-2; D possibly corresponds to TRBD1 (6 bases). CDR3 size: 14 residues. In germline, CDR1 is SSHAT, CDR2 FNYEAQ (reference sequence). The chain's CDR3 is CASSPQGNTGERFF. The CDR3 DNA reads as TGTGCCAGCAGTCCGCAGGGGAACACCGGGGAGCGGTTTTTT.

The chain carries TRBV20-1 and TRBJ2-5; tentatively, D is TRBD2 (5 bases). This CDR3 is 14 amino acids long. From germline, CDR1 is DFQATT and CDR2 SNEGSKA (reference sequence). Trimming cost V 5 bases and J 5 bases, with 18 bases left between them. The CDR3 here is CSARSGPTKETQYF. DNA of the CDR3: TGCAGTGCTCGGAGCGGCCCTACTAAGGAGACCCAGTACTTC.

This chain connects TRBV20-1 to TRBJ2-3; 8 nucleotides align to TRBD2. Germline CDR1 DFQATT, CDR2 SNEGSKA (reference sequence). V trimming: 5 bases; J trimming: 5 bases; junction bases outside the gene matches: 12. The CDR3 sequence is 15 residues long. Written as DNA, the CDR3 is TGCAGTGCTCCCTTTCTGGGACTAGGGGAAGATACGCAGTATTTT. This gives the protein CSAPFLGLGEDTQYF.

This chain joins TRBV3-1 and TRBJ2-1; D is undetermined. The CDR3 totals 14 residues. The V and J ends lost 1 base and 6 bases respectively, with 10 bases between them. CDR1 and CDR2 from the germline V gene are LGHDT and YNNKEL (reference sequence). Here the CDR3 DNA reads TGTGCCAGCAGCCAAGGGCCCGATGCCAATGAGCAGTTCTTC. Amino acids: CASSQGPDANEQFF.

This clonotype was recorded a few times. The gene calls are TRBV4-3 and TRBJ2-1, with 8 bases lining up with TRBD1. In germline, CDR1 is LGHNA, CDR2 YSLEER. The CDR3 sequence is 16 residues long. Germline trimming cut 0 bases from V and 6 bases from J; bases unmatched to any gene: 7. CDR3 in amino acids: CASSQDRQGASNEQFF. The CDR3 DNA is TGCGCCAGCAGCCAAGATCGGCAGGGGGCCAGCAATGAGCAGTTCTTC.